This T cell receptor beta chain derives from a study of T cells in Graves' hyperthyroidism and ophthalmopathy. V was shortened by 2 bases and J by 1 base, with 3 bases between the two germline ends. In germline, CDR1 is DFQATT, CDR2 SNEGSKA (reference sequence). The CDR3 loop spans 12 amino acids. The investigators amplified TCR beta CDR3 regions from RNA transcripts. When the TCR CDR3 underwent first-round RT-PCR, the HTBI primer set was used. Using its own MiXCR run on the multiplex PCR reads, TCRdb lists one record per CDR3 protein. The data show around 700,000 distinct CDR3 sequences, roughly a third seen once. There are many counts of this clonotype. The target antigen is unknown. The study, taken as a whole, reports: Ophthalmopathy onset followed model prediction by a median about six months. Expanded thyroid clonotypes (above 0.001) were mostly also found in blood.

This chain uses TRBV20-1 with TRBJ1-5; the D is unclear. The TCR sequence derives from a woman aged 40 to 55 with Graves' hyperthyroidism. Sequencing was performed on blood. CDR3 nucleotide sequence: TGCAGTGCTAGAACCAGCAATCAGCCCCAGCATTTT. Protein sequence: CSARTSNQPQHF.